Presented here are 18 T cell receptor beta chains from one specimen sequenced in a study of blood T cells in healthy people across ages. A J-beta primer mix and a sample-barcoded 5' primer were used in a second PCR of roughly 6 to 12 cycles. TCRdb re-called the 5' RACE reads with MiXCR, one entry per CDR3 protein. The repertoire holds roughly 1.9 million distinct CDR3 sequences, with around 40% as singletons. The sequenced material came from blood. Receptors were obtained from a human donor in good health.

This clonotype was counted only a few times. The chain employs TRBV4-3 and TRBJ2-7; 10 nucleotides align to TRBD1. The V segment lost 4 bases and the J segment 2 bases; nucleotides outside the gene matches: 8. Germline CDR1 and CDR2: LGHNA and YSLEER. The CDR3 runs to 16 residues. The CDR3 loop reads CASSPGQGYGAYEQYF. In DNA form, the CDR3 reads TGCGCCAGCAGCCCGGGACAGGGGTACGGGGCCTACGAGCAGTACTTC.

This clonotype was seen only a few times. The chain has TRBV7-3 and TRBJ2-6; D unclear. The V end lost 2 bases, the J end lost 2 bases, and 13 bases lay between the germline ends. The V gene's germline CDR1 is SGHTA and CDR2 FQGTGA. CDR3 length: 17 residues. CDR3 DNA: TGTGCCAGCAGCTTATTTCACCCACAAGCTGGGGCCAACGTCCTGACTTTC. Translating it yields CASSLFHPQAGANVLTF.

This clonotype came up once. The junction differs from germline at one of its ends, possibly a read error. CDR3 region: CASSADSYVQYF. CDR3 nucleotide sequence: TGCGCCAGCAGCGCCGACAGCTACGTGCAGTACTTC. This sequence joins TRBV5-1 and TRBJ2-7; tentatively, D is TRBD1 (5 bases). Looked up from germline, CDR1 is SGHRS and CDR2 is YFSETQ. CDR3 length: 12 residues. The variable domain in full, with the rest retrieved from reference TRBV5-1 and TRBJ2-7, is KAGVTQTPRYLIKTRGQQVTLSCSPISGHRSVSWYQQTPGQGLQFLFEYFSETQRNKGNFPGRFSGRQFSNSRSEMNVSTLELGDSALYLCASSADSYVQYFGPGTRLTVT.

The DNA for the CDR3 is TGTGCCAGCAGTCATAGCGGGGGGGCAATGGGTGAGCAGTTCTTC. Translating gives CASSHSGGAMGEQFF. The V call is TRBV12-3 or TRBV12-4, the J call TRBJ2-1; 11 bases line up with TRBD2. The CDR3 has 15 residues. V trimming: 5 bases; J trimming: 9 bases; junction bases outside the gene matches: 9.

The genes are TRBV11-2 and TRBJ2-3; D is uncertain. Trimming took 1 base from V and 2 from J, leaving 13 bases between them. CDR1 and CDR2 (germline): SGHAT, FQNNGV. The CDR3 loop spans 16 amino acids. The CDR3 bases are TGTGCCAGCAGCTTAGCGAGGCGCAAGGACACAGATACGCAGTATTTT. Encoded protein: CASSLARRKDTDTQYF.

This chain joins TRBV29-1 and TRBJ1-2, with D possibly matching TRBD1 (5 bases). Per germline, CDR1 SQVTM and CDR2 ANQGSEA. The V and J ends lost 3 bases and 6 bases respectively, with 14 bases between them. This CDR3 contains 13 residues. Here the CDR3 DNA reads TGCAGCGTTGAGGGGACCCGGGGTGATGGCTACACCTTC. Amino acids: CSVEGTRGDGYTF.

This chain uses TRBV6-2 or TRBV6-3 with TRBJ2-5, with D unresolved. Between the trimmed V and J ends, which lost 2 bases and 9 bases, there was a span of 16 bases. Germline-derived CDR1 and CDR2 are MNHEY and SVGEGT. This CDR3 region has 14 residues. CDR3 loop: CASSYEAAHEAQYF. The CDR3 coding sequence is TGTGCCAGCAGTTACGAGGCGGCTCACGAGGCCCAGTACTTC.

The V gene is TRBV6-5, the J gene TRBJ2-6; D not resolved. This CDR3 is 16 amino acids long. V shed 0 bases and J shed 0 bases, with 6 bases lying between them. Germline CDR1 reads MNHEY; CDR2 reads SVGAGI. The CDR3 loop is CASSYSRSSGANVLTF. The CDR3 DNA is TGTGCCAGCAGTTACTCGAGGTCCTCTGGGGCCAACGTCCTGACTTTC.

The chain combines TRBV7-8 with TRBJ2-1, with D perhaps TRBD1 (6 bases). CDR1 SGHVS and CDR2 FQNEAQ come from the germline V gene. This CDR3 comprises 16 residues. V was pared by 4 bases and J by 4 bases, with 17 bases between. The CDR3 sequence is CASSSWTEANYNEQFF. The CDR3 nucleotides are TGTGCCAGCAGCTCCTGGACAGAGGCAAATTACAATGAGCAGTTCTTC.

The chain uses TRBV29-1 and TRBJ2-5, with D possibly TRBD1 on 6 matching bases. The CDR3 extends over 12 amino acids. V was pared by 7 bases and J by 5 bases, with 14 bases between. Germline lookup yields CDR1 SQVTM and CDR2 ANQGSEA. CDR3 protein: CSGRDTGETQYF. The CDR3 nucleotides read TGCAGCGGCCGGGACACCGGTGAGACCCAGTACTTC.

Many counts were recorded for this clonotype. The chain employs TRBV4-2 and TRBJ2-3, with 8 bases identical to TRBD2. Looked up from germline, CDR1 is LGHNA and CDR2 is YNFKEQ. The CDR3 loop spans 15 amino acids. Trimming took 6 bases from V and 2 from J; bases not matched to a gene: 7. The DNA of the CDR3 is TGTGCCAGCAGGCTAGGACTAGCACACACAGATACGCAGTATTTT. This codes for CASRLGLAHTDTQYF.

This chain connects TRBV5-1 to TRBJ1-1; weak D call: TRBD1 (6 bases). Germline V gives CDR1 SGHRS, CDR2 YFSETQ. The CDR3 length is 17 residues. Trimming took 0 bases from V and 4 from J, leaving 19 bases between them. The CDR3 loop reads CASSLGVRGLVGTEAFF. The CDR3 DNA is TGCGCCAGCAGCTTGGGGGTCAGGGGATTAGTAGGCACTGAAGCTTTCTTT.

V and J are TRBV29-1 and TRBJ2-1; 11 positions match TRBD1. J lost 6 bases, V lost 8 bases, and 12 bases had no gene match. This CDR3 has 15 amino acids. Germline CDR1 reads SQVTM; CDR2 reads ANQGSEA. The CDR3 protein is CSTLVGTGGSNEQFF. CDR3 nucleotide sequence: TGCAGCACCCTAGTGGGGACAGGGGGGAGCAATGAGCAGTTCTTC.

In the case of this clonotype: An end of the junction differs from the germline gene, which may be a read error. The gene calls are TRBV5-1 and TRBJ1-4; 9 bases map to TRBD1. The germline gives CDR1 SGHRS, CDR2 YFSETQ. CDR3 length: 20 residues. CDR3 sequence (DNA): TGTGCCAGCAACTTGGCCGGGACAGGGAAAGTTGTGGCCCTTAATGAAAAACTGTTTTTT. Its translation: CASNLAGTGKVVALNEKLFF.

V is TRBV10-3 and J is TRBJ1-5; the match to TRBD1 covers 9 bases. After removal of 3 bases from V and 5 bases from J, the junction contained 2 bases not matched to a gene. Germline loops: CDR1 ENHRY, CDR2 SYGVKD. The CDR3 spans 14 residues. The CDR3 DNA follows: TGTGCCATCAGTGAACAGGGGGCCGATCAGCCCCAGCATTTT. Amino acids: CAISEQGADQPQHF.

The sample holds a few counts of this clonotype. The chain employs TRBV12-5 and TRBJ2-4; the D is unclear. The CDR3 runs 14 residues. Germline assignment: CDR1 LGHNT and CDR2 FRNRAP. V gave up 2 bases and J gave up 13 bases, with 18 bases separating them. CDR3 sequence reads: CASGLLSREYGQYF. For the CDR3, the DNA is TGTGCTAGTGGTTTGTTATCCAGAGAATACGGGCAGTACTTC.

This clonotype was picked up a small number of times. The chain has TRBV27 and TRBJ1-4, with no clear D. The CDR3 has 14 amino acids. V shed 5 bases and J shed 6 bases, with 13 bases lying between them. Germline CDR1 reads MNHEY; CDR2 reads SMNVEV (reference sequence). CDR3 in DNA: TGTGCCAGCAGTCCCTCTTGGGGTGATGAAAAACTGTTTTTT. This encodes CASSPSWGDEKLFF.

The V call is TRBV7-2, the J call TRBJ2-3, with D hard to call. There are 16 residues in the CDR3. Per the germline V gene, CDR1 is SGHTA and CDR2 is FQGNSA. The V end lost 5 bases, the J end lost 5 bases, and 20 bases lay between the germline ends. The CDR3 is CASSPNSNSNGDTQYF. The CDR3 nucleotides read TGTGCCAGCAGCCCAAACAGCAACTCAAATGGAGATACGCAGTATTTT.